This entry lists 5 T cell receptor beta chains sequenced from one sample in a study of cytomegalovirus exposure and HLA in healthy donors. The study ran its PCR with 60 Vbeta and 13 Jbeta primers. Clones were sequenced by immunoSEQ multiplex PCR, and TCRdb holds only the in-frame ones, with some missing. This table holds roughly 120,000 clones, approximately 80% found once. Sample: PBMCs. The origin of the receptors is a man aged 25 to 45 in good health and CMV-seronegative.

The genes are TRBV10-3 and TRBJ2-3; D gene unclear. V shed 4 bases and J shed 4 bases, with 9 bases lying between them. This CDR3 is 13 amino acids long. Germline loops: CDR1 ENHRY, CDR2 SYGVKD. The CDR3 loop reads CAISGARADTQYF. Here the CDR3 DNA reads TGTGCCATCAGTGGGGCCCGCGCAGATACGCAGTATTTT.

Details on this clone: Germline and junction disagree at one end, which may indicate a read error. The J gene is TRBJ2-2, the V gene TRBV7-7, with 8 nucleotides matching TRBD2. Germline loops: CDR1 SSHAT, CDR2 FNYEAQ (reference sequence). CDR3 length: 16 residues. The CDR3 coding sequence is TGTGCTAGCAGCCGAATATCAGGGACTAGGAAAGGGGAGCTGTTTTTT. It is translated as CASSRISGTRKGELFF.

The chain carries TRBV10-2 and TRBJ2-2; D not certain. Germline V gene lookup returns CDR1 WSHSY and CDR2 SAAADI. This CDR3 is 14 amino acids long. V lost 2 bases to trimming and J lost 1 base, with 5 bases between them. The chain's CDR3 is CASSERQNTGELFF. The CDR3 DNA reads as TGCGCCAGCAGTGAGAGACAGAACACCGGGGAGCTGTTTTTT.

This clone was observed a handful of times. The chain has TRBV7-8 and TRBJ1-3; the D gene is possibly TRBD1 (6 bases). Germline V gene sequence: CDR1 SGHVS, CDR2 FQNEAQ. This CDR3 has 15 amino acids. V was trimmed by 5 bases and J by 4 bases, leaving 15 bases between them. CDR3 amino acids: CASSLNGGRGNTIYF. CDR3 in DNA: TGTGCCAGCAGCCTGAACGGGGGGCGAGGAAACACCATATATTTT.

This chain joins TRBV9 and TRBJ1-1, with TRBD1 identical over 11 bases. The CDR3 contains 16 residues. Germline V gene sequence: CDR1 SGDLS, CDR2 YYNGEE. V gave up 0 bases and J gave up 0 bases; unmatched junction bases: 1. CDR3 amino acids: CASSVGTGGLNTEAFF. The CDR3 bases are TGTGCCAGCAGCGTAGGGACAGGGGGCTTGAACACTGAAGCTTTCTTT.